One sample yielded the 30 T cell receptor beta chains listed below, sequenced in a study of T cell changes during pregnancy in multiple sclerosis. Produced via immunoSEQ multiplex PCR; TCRdb's table is partial and in-frame only. The sample shows about 68,000 clones, 92% of them seen only once. The sample consisted of peripheral blood, taken in the second trimester of pregnancy. The receptors were sampled from a female donor in good health, enrolled as a control in a pregnancy study.

This chain connects TRBV4-1 to TRBJ1-1; no firm D call. V lost 1 base to trimming and J lost 6 bases, with 9 bases between them. This CDR3 is built from 13 residues. The germline V gene encodes CDR1 MGHRA and CDR2 YSYEKL. The CDR3 DNA is TGCGCCAGCAGCCAAGTGAGTACCCCTGAAGCTTTCTTT. It translates to CASSQVSTPEAFF.

This rearrangement joins TRBV6-5 to TRBJ2-5; 9 positions match TRBD2. Trimming at V came to 4 bases and at J to 5 bases, leaving 8 bases not matched to a gene. Germline V lookup: CDR1 MNHEY, CDR2 SVGAGI. The CDR3 contains 15 residues. CDR3 nucleotides: TGTGCCAGCAGTTGGTCTAGCGGGGTAGGGGAGACCCAGTACTTC. Encoded protein: CASSWSSGVGETQYF.

The chain couples TRBV7-2 to TRBJ2-7, with D possibly matching TRBD1 (5 bases). Trimming took 1 base from V and 6 from J, leaving 13 bases between them. CDR1 SGHTA and CDR2 FQGNSA come from the germline V gene. The CDR3 is 14 residues long. The CDR3 spells CASSLGWTPIEQYF. CDR3 bases: TGTGCCAGCAGCTTAGGTTGGACACCGATCGAGCAGTACTTC. Filled out from reference TRBV7-2 and TRBJ2-7, the complete variable domain reads GAGVSQSPSNKVTEKGKDVELRCDPISGHTALYWYRQSLGQGLEFLIYFQGNSAPDKSGLPSDRFSAERTGGSVSTLTIQRTQQEDSAVYLCASSLGWTPIEQYFGPGTRLTVT.

The chain combines TRBV6-4 with TRBJ2-3; 9 bases map to TRBD2. The V segment lost 4 bases and the J segment 1 base; nucleotides outside the gene matches: 6. The CDR3 contains 16 residues. CDR1 and CDR2 from the germline V gene are MRHNA and SNTAGT. The CDR3 DNA follows: TGTGCCAGCAGTGGAGAAGCTAGCGGGGGCACAGATACGCAGTATTTT. Amino acids: CASSGEASGGTDTQYF.

The chain joins TRBV4-3 to TRBJ2-2, with D possibly TRBD2 on 7 matching bases. The CDR3 length is 15 residues. Trimming shortened V by 1 base and J by 10 bases, and 16 bases separated the two germline ends. Germline V lookup: CDR1 LGHNA, CDR2 YSLEER. The CDR3 spells CASSQGGGGFEELFF. The CDR3 coding sequence is TGCGCCAGCAGCCAAGGGGGAGGGGGTTTCGAGGAGCTGTTTTTT.

A single count supports this clone. The chain carries TRBV4-1 and TRBJ2-1; no definite D call. V lost 2 bases, J lost 8 bases, and 10 bases lay in between. The CDR3 loop spans 13 amino acids. Germline V gene lookup returns CDR1 MGHRA and CDR2 YSYEKL. CDR3 loop: CASSQYFFDEQFF. The DNA for the CDR3 is TGCGCCAGCAGCCAATACTTTTTCGATGAGCAGTTCTTC.

The chain joins TRBV28 to TRBJ1-1, with no clear D. The V end lost 2 bases, the J end lost 5 bases, and 12 bases lay between the germline ends. Looked up from germline, CDR1 is MDHEN and CDR2 is SYDVKM. The CDR3 is 14 residues long. The DNA of the CDR3 is TGTGCCAGCAGTTTAATAGGCGGAGGTACTGAAGCTTTCTTT. This encodes CASSLIGGGTEAFF.

V gene TRBV10-1 combines with J gene TRBJ1-1; a weak D match, TRBD1 (5 bases). Germline CDR1 WNHNN, CDR2 SYGVQD (reference sequence). V lost 6 bases to trimming and J lost 12 bases, with 26 bases between them. The CDR3 has 15 residues. The CDR3, as DNA: TGCGCCAGCAGGGAGGCGGGAGGGGCGCAACAGAGGCCTTTCTTT. Its protein product is CASREAGGAQQRPFF.

V and J are TRBV28 and TRBJ2-7; 7 bases match TRBD2. V was pared by 8 bases and J by 3 bases, with 7 bases of the junction left unmatched. CDR1 is MDHEN and CDR2 is SYDVKM in the germline V gene. The CDR3 sequence is 13 residues long. CDR3 sequence reads: CASLSSGYYEQYF. The CDR3 region has the DNA TGTGCCAGCTTGTCTAGCGGTTACTACGAGCAGTACTTC. Complete variable domain (other parts from reference TRBV28 and TRBJ2-7): DVKVTQSSRYLVKRTGEKVFLECVQDMDHENMFWYRQDPGLGLRLIYFSYDVKMKEKGDIPEGYSVSREKKERFSLILESASTNQTSMYLCASLSSGYYEQYFGPGTRLTVT.

The chain is built from TRBV30 and TRBJ2-2; TRBD2 is a possible D gene (5 bases). V lost 4 bases and J 3 bases, leaving 15 bases between the germline ends. CDR1 is GTSNPN and CDR2 is SVGIG in the germline V gene (reference sequence). The CDR3 loop spans 15 amino acids. The CDR3, as DNA: TGTGCCTGGAAGGCTAGCAGGCGGTACACCGGGGAGCTGTTTTTT. Residues: CAWKASRRYTGELFF. Using reference TRBV30 and TRBJ2-2 for the parts outside the CDR3, the full variable domain is SQTIHQWPATLVQPVGSPLSLECTVEGTSNPNLYWYRQAAGRGLQLLFYSVGIGQISSEVPQNLSASRPQDRQFILSSKKLLLSDSGFYLCAWKASRRYTGELFFGEGSRLTVL.

The gene calls are TRBV19 and TRBJ2-5; D might be TRBD1 (6 bases). Germline assignment: CDR1 LNHDA and CDR2 SQIVND (reference sequence). The CDR3 sequence is 15 residues long. The V end lost 1 base, the J end lost 3 bases, and 12 bases lay between the germline ends. This chain's CDR3 is CASSIGRTVEETQYF. Here the CDR3 DNA reads TGTGCCAGTAGTATAGGGAGGACAGTGGAAGAGACCCAGTACTTC.

The chain joins TRBV28 to TRBJ2-7; TRBD2 agrees at 9 bases. After removal of 5 bases from V and 1 base from J, the junction contained 6 bases not matched to a gene. The germline CDR1 and CDR2 sequences are MDHEN and SYDVKM. The CDR3 runs to 15 residues. The CDR3 spells CASSRQTSGSYEQYF. In DNA form, the CDR3 reads TGTGCCAGCAGTCGGCAGACTAGCGGTTCCTACGAGCAGTACTTC.

V usage is TRBV11-2 and J usage is TRBJ2-7, with TRBD2 matching 10 bases. Germline CDR1 reads SGHAT; CDR2 reads FQNNGV. The trim removed 5 bases at V and 4 bases at J, leaving 5 bases unmatched. The CDR3 spans 14 residues. This CDR3 reads CASSLSGRLYEQYF. CDR3 nucleotide sequence: TGTGCCAGCAGCCTTAGCGGGAGGTTATACGAGCAGTACTTC.

The chain couples TRBV6-1 to TRBJ1-4, with a tentative D call TRBD1 (6 bases). V was cut by 1 base and J by 8 bases, with 11 bases left in between. This CDR3 spans 14 amino acids. From germline, CDR1 is MNHNS and CDR2 SASEGT. The CDR3 nucleotides are TGTGCCAGCAGTGAAGTCAGGGGAGTGGAAAAACTGTTTTTT. Residues: CASSEVRGVEKLFF.

This rearrangement joins TRBV6-5 to TRBJ2-2, with 7 bases lining up with TRBD2. Trimming took 2 bases from V and 6 from J; bases not matched to a gene: 9. In germline, CDR1 is MNHEY, CDR2 SVGAGI. The CDR3 is 16 residues long. The CDR3 nucleotides are TGTGCCAGCAGTTACACCGGCGGGAGCGACGCCGGGGAGCTGTTTTTT. Its translation is CASSYTGGSDAGELFF.

V usage is TRBV2 and J usage is TRBJ2-1, with D maybe TRBD2 (5 bases). Deletions cut 7 bases from V and 8 bases from J, with 12 bases between. This CDR3 spans 12 amino acids. Per germline, CDR1 SNHLY and CDR2 FYNNEI. CDR3 protein: CASKREKDEQFF. The CDR3 DNA is TGTGCCAGCAAAAGGGAGAAAGATGAGCAGTTCTTC.

The chain employs TRBV29-1 and TRBJ2-1, with 12 bases matching TRBD2. Germline CDR1 is SQVTM and CDR2 is ANQGSEA. CDR3 size: 17 residues. The J segment lost 0 bases and the V segment lost 7 bases, leaving 10 bases of the junction unmatched. In DNA, the CDR3 is TGCAGCGCAGAGACTAGCGGGGGCTTTCGCTCCTACAATGAGCAGTTCTTC. As protein: CSAETSGGFRSYNEQFF.

The V and J genes are TRBV16 and TRBJ2-7, with 11 bases aligning to TRBD2. From germline, CDR1 is KGHSY and CDR2 FQNENV. The CDR3 contains 16 residues. Trimming removed 0 bases from V and 3 bases from J; junction bases left unmatched: 4. The CDR3 DNA reads TGTGCCAGCAGCCAATCGACTAGCGGGAACTTCTACGAGCAGTACTTC. Its protein product is CASSQSTSGNFYEQYF.

The V gene is TRBV29-1, the J gene TRBJ1-4; no clear D. In germline, CDR1 is SQVTM, CDR2 ANQGSEA. The V end was cut by 4 bases, the J end by 8 bases, with 17 bases between. The CDR3 has 14 residues. The CDR3 nucleotides are TGCAGCGTTGTTGGCAGCGGCGGGTCCGAAAAACTGTTTTTT. It encodes CSVVGSGGSEKLFF.

The chain combines TRBV21-1 with TRBJ1-3. TRBV21-1 is designated a pseudogene. The CDR3 runs 18 residues. CDR3: CASSNSSVGRRSGNTIYF. The CDR3, as DNA: TGTGCCAGCAGCAATTCCTCAGTAGGTAGGCGGTCTGGAAACACCATATATTTT.

The chain joins TRBV13 to TRBJ2-1; a possible D gene is TRBD2 (6 bases). Germline CDR1 is PRHDT and CDR2 is FYEKMQ (reference sequence). This CDR3 comprises 17 residues. With 1 base removed from V and 6 bases from J, the gap between germline ends came to 19 bases. DNA for the CDR3: TGTGCCAGCAGCTTAGACCCACGGAGCCGGCGGGGCAATGAGCAGTTCTTC. Translating gives CASSLDPRSRRGNEQFF.

This chain uses TRBV7-2 with TRBJ1-2, with TRBD1 matching over 9 bases. Germline CDR1 is SGHTA and CDR2 is FQGNSA. This CDR3 has 17 amino acids. The ends lost 0 bases at V and 4 bases at J; junction bases unmatched: 9. The chain's CDR3 is CASSLAGQGLYLYGYTF. The CDR3, as DNA: TGTGCCAGCAGCTTAGCGGGACAGGGACTCTACCTCTATGGCTACACCTTC. Based on the CDR3 plus reference TRBV7-2 and TRBJ1-2, the full variable domain is GAGVSQSPSNKVTEKGKDVELRCDPISGHTALYWYRQSLGQGLEFLIYFQGNSAPDKSGLPSDRFSAERTGGSVSTLTIQRTQQEDSAVYLCASSLAGQGLYLYGYTFGSGTRLTVV.

The rearrangement uses TRBV5-4 and TRBJ2-2; 12 positions agree with TRBD1. This CDR3 region has 16 residues. Trimming cost V 4 bases and J 7 bases; bases outside gene matches: 8. CDR1 is SGHNT, CDR2 YYREEE, per germline (reference sequence). The CDR3 coding sequence is TGTGCCAGCAGCCCGAGGGACAGGGGGCGAGACGGGGAGCTGTTTTTT. It is translated as CASSPRDRGRDGELFF.

The chain joins TRBV2 to TRBJ2-5, with D perhaps matching TRBD2 (6 bases). CDR3 length: 15 residues. V lost 1 base and J 5 bases, leaving 14 bases between the germline ends. The germline V gene encodes CDR1 SNHLY and CDR2 FYNNEI. The CDR3 sequence: CASSEVFLAYETQYF. For the CDR3, the DNA is TGTGCCAGCAGTGAAGTCTTCCTAGCGTATGAGACCCAGTACTTC.

The J gene is TRBJ1-1, the V gene TRBV7-2; D call uncertain. The germline V gene has CDR1 SGHTA and CDR2 FQGNSA. The ends were cut back, 3 bases at V and 3 bases at J, with 8 bases in the middle. The CDR3 loop spans 13 amino acids. For the CDR3, the DNA is TGTGCCAGCAGCTTGACTAAATACACTGAAGCTTTCTTT. It yields the protein CASSLTKYTEAFF.

The chain couples TRBV7-2 to TRBJ2-1; the D gene is possibly TRBD2 (6 bases). From germline, CDR1 is SGHTA and CDR2 FQGNSA. This CDR3 spans 14 amino acids. Trimming took 5 bases from V and 6 from J, leaving 14 bases between them. CDR3 in DNA: TGTGCCAGCAGCCCAGTGGAGGGCCTCAATGAGCAGTTCTTC. It yields the protein CASSPVEGLNEQFF.

To note about this clone: The final CDR3 position lacks the conserved phenylalanine or tryptophan, pointing to a likely read error. This chain uses TRBV2 with TRBJ2-7; 10 bases agree with TRBD1. The CDR3 is 14 amino acids. J gave up 6 bases and V 6 bases, and 8 bases lay outside the gene matches. Germline assignment: CDR1 SNHLY and CDR2 FYNNEI. CDR3 coding DNA: TGTGCCAGCAGCCGGACAGGGGGATTCGCCGAGCAGTACCTC. It yields the protein CASSRTGGFAEQYL.

CDR3 sequence: CASSSANRAPYEQYF. The CDR3 DNA sequence: TGTGCCAGCAGCTCCGCGAACAGGGCGCCCTACGAGCAGTACTTC. V and J are TRBV7-2 and TRBJ2-7; TRBD1 is a possible D gene (6 bases). The germline gives CDR1 SGHTA, CDR2 FQGNSA. This CDR3 contains 15 residues. Deletions cut 4 bases from V and 2 bases from J, with 15 bases between.

V and J are TRBV6-1 and TRBJ1-1; no reliable D call. V was pared by 5 bases and J by 1 base, with 14 bases between. The CDR3 length is 15 residues. Germline CDR1 and CDR2: MNHNS and SASEGT. The CDR3 region has the DNA TGTGCCAGCAGTAACCTGCCTTCGGGGAACACTGAAGCTTTCTTT. Protein sequence: CASSNLPSGNTEAFF.

This sequence joins TRBV7-8 and TRBJ1-5; no firm D call. CDR3 size: 14 residues. Trimming cost V 1 base and J 2 bases, with 6 bases left between them. Germline V gene lookup returns CDR1 SGHVS and CDR2 FQNEAQ. The CDR3 spells CASSLDTGNQPQHF. The DNA of the CDR3 is TGTGCCAGCAGCTTAGACACAGGCAATCAGCCCCAGCATTTT.